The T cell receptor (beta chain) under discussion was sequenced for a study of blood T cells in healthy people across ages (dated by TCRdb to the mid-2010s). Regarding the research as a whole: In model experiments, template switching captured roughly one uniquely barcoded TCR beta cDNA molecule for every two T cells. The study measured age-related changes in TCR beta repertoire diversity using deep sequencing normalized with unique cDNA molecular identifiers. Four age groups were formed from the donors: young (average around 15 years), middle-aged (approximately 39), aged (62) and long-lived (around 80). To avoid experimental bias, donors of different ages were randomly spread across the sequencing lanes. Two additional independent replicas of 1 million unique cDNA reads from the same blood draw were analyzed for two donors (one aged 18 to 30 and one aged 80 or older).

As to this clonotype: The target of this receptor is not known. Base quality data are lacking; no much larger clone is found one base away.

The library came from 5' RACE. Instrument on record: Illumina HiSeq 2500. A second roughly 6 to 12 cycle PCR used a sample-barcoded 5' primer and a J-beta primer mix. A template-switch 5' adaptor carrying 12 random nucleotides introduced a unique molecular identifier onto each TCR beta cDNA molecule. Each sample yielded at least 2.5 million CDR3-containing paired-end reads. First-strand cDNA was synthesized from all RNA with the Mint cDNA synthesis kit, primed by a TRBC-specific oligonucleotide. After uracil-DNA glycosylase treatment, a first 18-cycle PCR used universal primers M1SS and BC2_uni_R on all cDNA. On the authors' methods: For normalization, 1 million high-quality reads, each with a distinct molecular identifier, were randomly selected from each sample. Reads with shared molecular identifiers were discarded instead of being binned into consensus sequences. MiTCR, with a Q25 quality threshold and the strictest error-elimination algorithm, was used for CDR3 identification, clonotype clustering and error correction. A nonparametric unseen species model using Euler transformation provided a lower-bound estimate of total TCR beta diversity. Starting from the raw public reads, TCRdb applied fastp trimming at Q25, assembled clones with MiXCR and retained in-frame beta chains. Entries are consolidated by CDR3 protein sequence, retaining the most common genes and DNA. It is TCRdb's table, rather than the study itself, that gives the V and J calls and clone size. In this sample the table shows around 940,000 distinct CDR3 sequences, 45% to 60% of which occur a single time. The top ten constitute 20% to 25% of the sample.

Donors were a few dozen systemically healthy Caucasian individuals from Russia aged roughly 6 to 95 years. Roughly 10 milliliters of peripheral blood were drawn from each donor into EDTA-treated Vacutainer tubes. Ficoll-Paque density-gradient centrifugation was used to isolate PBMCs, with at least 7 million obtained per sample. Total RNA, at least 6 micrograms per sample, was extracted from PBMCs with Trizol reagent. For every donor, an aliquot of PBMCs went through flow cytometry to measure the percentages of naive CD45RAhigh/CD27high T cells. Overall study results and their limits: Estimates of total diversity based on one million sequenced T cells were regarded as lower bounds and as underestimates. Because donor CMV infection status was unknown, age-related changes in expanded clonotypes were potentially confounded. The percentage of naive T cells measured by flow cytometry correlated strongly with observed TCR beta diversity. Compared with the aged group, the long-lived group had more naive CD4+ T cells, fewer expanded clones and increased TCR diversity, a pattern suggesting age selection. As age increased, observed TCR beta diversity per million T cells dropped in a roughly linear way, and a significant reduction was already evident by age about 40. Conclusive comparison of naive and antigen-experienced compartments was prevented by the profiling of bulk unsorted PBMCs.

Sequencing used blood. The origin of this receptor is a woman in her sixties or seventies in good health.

For the CDR3, the sequence is CSVVGPRRGSLGEAFF. In nucleotides, the sequence is TGCAGCGTTGTTGGGCCCCGAAGGGGTTCTTTGGGTGAAGCTTTCTTT. The V and J segments used are TRBV29-1 and TRBJ1-1, with TRBD1 tentatively as D gene (5 bases match). From the germline V gene, CDR1 is SQVTM and CDR2 is ANQGSEA. At the junction V is shortened by 4 bases and J by 7 bases, with 25 bases in between. Including the terminal cysteine and phenylalanine, the CDR3 comprises 16 residues. Only the CDR3 part of the read is kept: 48 bases, read in frame from the first base.